This TCR beta chain was profiled in a study of blood T cell repertoires in COVID-19. Study background: The United States, Italy and Spain were the sources of the acute and convalescent COVID-19 samples. PBMCs, B-cell-depleted T cells, or T cells provided the cDNA or gDNA that made up the material.

This CDR3 comprises 14 residues. Trimming removed 4 bases from V and 0 bases from J, with 9 bases in between. Germline V gives CDR1 SQVTM, CDR2 ANQGSEA. Per the original methods: Amplification of reference gene primers was used by the study to estimate nucleated cell counts. Profiling relied on immunoSEQ multiplex PCR, and the TCRdb table lists in-frame clones only, not all of them. For V, J and clone size, that table is used; D and trimming come from the DNA. The repertoire includes more than 80,000 clones, about 90% of them detected once, and approximately 10% sits in the top ten. This TCR was recovered from a man older than 75 with acute or convalescent COVID-19. Specimen: peripheral blood. The chain recombines TRBV29-1 with TRBJ1-4; weak D call: TRBD1 (6 bases). Written as DNA, the CDR3 is TGCAGCGTTGCCCCAGGGGCAACTAATGAAAAACTGTTTTTT. This gives the protein CSVAPGATNEKLFF.